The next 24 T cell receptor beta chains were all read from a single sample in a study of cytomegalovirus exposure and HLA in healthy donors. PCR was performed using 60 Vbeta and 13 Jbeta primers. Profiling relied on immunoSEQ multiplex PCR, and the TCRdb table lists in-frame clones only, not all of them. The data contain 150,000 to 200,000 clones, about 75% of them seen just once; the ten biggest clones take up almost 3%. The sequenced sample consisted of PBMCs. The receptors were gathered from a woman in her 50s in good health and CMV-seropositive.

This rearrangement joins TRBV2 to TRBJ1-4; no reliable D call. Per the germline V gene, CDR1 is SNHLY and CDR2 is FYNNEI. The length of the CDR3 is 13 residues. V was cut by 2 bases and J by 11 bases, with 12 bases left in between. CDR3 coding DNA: TGTGCCAGCAGTGAATCGATCGCCGGGAAACTGTTTTTT. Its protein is CASSESIAGKLFF.

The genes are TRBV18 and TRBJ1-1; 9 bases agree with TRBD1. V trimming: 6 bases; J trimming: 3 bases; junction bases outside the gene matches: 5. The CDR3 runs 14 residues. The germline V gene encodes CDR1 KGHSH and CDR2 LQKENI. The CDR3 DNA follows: TGTGCCAGCTCGGGGGACAGGGCACACACTGAAGCTTTCTTT. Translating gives CASSGDRAHTEAFF.

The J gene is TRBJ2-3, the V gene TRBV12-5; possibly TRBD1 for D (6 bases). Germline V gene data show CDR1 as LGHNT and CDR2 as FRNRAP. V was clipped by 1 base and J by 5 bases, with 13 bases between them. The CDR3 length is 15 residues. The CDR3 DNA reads TGTGCTAGTGGTTTGGGTCCACAGGGTGGAGATACGCAGTATTTT. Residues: CASGLGPQGGDTQYF. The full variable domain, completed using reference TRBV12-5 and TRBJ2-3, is DARVTQTPRHKVTEMGQEVTMRCQPILGHNTVFWYRQTMMQGLELLAYFRNRAPLDDSGMPKDRFSAEMPDATLATLKIQPSEPRDSAVYFCASGLGPQGGDTQYFGPGTRLTVL.

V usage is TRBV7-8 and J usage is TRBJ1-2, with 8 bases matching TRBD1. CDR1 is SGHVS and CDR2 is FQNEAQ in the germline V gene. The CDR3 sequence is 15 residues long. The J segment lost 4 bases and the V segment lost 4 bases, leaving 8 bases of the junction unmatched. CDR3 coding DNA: TGTGCCAGCAGCTCCAGGACAGGGTCTTCCTATGGCTACACCTTC. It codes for CASSSRTGSSYGYTF. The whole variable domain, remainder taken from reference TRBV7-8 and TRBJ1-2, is GAGVSQSPRYKVAKRGQDVALRCDPISGHVSLFWYQQALGQGPEFLTYFQNEAQLDKSGLPSDRFFAERPEGSVSTLKIQRTQQEDSAVYLCASSSRTGSSYGYTFGSGTRLTVV.

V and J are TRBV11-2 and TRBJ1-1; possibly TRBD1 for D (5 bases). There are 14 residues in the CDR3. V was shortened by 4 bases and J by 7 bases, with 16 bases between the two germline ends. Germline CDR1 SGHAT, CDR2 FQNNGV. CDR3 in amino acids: CASSSRHTGGEAFF. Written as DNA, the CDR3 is TGTGCCAGCAGCTCACGACACACAGGTGGTGAAGCTTTCTTT.

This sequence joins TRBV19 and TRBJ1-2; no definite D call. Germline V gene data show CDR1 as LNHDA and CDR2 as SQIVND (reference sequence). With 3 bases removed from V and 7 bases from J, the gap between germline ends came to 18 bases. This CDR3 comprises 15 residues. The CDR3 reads CASSMPQGPGGGYTF. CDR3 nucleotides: TGTGCCAGTAGTATGCCCCAAGGTCCGGGTGGTGGCTACACCTTC.

This CDR3 is CASSPVGTGLGDTQYF. CDR3 DNA: TGTGCCAGCTCACCAGTTGGGACAGGGCTGGGGGATACGCAGTATTTT. V and J are TRBV18 and TRBJ2-3, with 9 positions matching TRBD1. Germline lookup yields CDR1 KGHSH and CDR2 LQKENI. The CDR3 is 16 residues long. V shed 2 bases, J shed 6 bases, and the junction held 9 bases outside the gene matches.

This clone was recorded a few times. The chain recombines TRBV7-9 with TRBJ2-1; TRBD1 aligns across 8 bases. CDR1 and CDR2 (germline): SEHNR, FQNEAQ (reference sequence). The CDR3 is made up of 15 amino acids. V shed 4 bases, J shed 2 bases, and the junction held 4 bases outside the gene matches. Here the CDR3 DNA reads TGTGCCAGCAGCTCCGGGACAGGACCCTACAATGAGCAGTTCTTC. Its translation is CASSSGTGPYNEQFF.

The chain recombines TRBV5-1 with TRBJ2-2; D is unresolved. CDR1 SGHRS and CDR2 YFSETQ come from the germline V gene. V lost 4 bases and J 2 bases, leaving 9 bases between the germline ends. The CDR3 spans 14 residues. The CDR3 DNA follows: TGCGCCAGCAGCGAATACAGAAACACCGGGGAGCTGTTTTTT. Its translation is CASSEYRNTGELFF.

The CDR3 loop reads CASSLENGFSEAFF. CDR3 coding DNA: TGTGCCAGCAGCTTAGAGAACGGTTTCTCAGAAGCTTTCTTT. V gene TRBV7-9 combines with J gene TRBJ1-1; D gene uncertain. CDR3 length equals 14 residues. Germline V lookup: CDR1 SEHNR, CDR2 FQNEAQ (reference sequence). Trimming cost V 1 base and J 8 bases, with 14 bases left between them. The variable domain in full, completed from reference TRBV7-9 and TRBJ1-1, reads DTGVSQNPRHKITKRGQNVTFRCDPISEHNRLYWYRQTLGQGPEFLTYFQNEAQLEKSRLLSDRFSAERPKGSFSTLEIQRTEQGDSAMYLCASSLENGFSEAFFGQGTRLTVV.

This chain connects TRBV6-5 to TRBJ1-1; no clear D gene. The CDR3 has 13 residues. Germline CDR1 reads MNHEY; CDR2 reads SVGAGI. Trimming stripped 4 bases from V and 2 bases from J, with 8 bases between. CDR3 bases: TGTGCCAGCAGTTTAAACATAAACACTGAAGCTTTCTTT. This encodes CASSLNINTEAFF.

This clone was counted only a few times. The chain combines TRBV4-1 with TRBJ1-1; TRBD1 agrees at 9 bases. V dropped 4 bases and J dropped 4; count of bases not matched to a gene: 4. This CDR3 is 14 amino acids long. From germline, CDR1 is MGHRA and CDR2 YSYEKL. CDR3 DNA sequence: TGCGCCAGCAGCCTTACAGGGGGCGTCACTGAAGCTTTCTTT. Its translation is CASSLTGGVTEAFF.

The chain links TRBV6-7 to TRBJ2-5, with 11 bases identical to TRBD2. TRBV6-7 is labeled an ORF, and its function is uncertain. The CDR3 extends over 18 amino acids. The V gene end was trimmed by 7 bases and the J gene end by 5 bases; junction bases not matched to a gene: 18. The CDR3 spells CASIHSTSGVAGGETQYF. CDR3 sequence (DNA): TGTGCCAGCATACACTCGACTAGCGGGGTGGCGGGCGGGGAGACCCAGTACTTC.

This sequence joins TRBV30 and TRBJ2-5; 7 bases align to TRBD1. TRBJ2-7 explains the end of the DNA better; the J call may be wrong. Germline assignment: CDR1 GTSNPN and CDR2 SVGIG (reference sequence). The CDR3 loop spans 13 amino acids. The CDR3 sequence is CASMGQKSYEQYF. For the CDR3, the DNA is TGTGCCTCTATGGGACAGAAGTCCTACGAGCAGTACTTC.

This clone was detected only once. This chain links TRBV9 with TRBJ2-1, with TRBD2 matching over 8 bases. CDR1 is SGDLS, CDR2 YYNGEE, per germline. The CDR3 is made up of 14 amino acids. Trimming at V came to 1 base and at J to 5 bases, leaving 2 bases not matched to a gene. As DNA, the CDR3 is TGTGCCAGCAGCGTAATAGCGGGAAACAATGAGCAGTTCTTC. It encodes CASSVIAGNNEQFF.

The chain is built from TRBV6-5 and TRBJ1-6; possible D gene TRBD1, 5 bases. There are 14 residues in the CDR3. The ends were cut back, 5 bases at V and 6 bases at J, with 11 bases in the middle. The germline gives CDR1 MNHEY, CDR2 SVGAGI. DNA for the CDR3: TGTGCCAGCAGTACCAGGGTATTTAATTCACCCCTCCACTTT. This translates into CASSTRVFNSPLHF.

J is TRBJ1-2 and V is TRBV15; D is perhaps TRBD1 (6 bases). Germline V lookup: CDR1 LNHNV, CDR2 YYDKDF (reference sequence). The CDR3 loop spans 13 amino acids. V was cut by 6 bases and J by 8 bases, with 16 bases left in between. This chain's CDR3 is CATSYRALYGYTF. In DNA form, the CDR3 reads TGTGCCACCAGTTACAGGGCACTCTACGGCTACACCTTC.

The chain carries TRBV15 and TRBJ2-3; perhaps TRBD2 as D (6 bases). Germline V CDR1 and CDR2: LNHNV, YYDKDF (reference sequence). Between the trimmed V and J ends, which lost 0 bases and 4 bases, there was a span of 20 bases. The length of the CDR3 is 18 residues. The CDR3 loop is CATSRDRGWAGGPDTQYF. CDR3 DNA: TGTGCCACCAGCAGAGATCGGGGGTGGGCTGGCGGCCCAGATACGCAGTATTTT.

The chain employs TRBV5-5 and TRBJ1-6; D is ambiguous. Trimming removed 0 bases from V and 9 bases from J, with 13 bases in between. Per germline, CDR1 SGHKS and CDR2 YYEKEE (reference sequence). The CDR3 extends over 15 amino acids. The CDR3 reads CASSLVGIESSPLHF. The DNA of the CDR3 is TGTGCCAGCAGCTTGGTCGGGATCGAAAGTTCACCCCTCCACTTT.

This CDR3 is CASSPRGGYGYTF. The CDR3 coding sequence is TGTGCCAGCAGCCCTCGGGGGGGCTATGGCTACACCTTC. The chain combines TRBV5-4 with TRBJ1-2, with D maybe TRBD1 (5 bases). This CDR3 comprises 13 residues. Trimming removed 4 bases at V and 4 bases at J, with 11 bases between. Per germline, CDR1 SGHNT and CDR2 YYREEE (reference sequence).

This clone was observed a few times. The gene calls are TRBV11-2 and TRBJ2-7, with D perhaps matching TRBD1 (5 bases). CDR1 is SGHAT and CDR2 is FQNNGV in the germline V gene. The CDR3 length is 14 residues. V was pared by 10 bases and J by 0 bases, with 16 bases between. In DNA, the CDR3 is TGTGCCACATCCGTCGGACACCTCTCCTACGAGCAGTACTTC. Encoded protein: CATSVGHLSYEQYF. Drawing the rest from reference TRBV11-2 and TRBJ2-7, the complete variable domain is EAGVAQSPRYKIIEKRQSVAFWCNPISGHATLYWYQQILGQGPKLLIQFQNNGVVDDSQLPKDRFSAERLKGVDSTLKIQPAKLEDSAVYLCATSVGHLSYEQYFGPGTRLTVT.

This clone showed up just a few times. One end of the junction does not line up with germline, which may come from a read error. The CDR3 protein is CATSWLEQYF. The DNA for the CDR3 is TGCGCTACGTCCTGGTTGGAGCAGTACTTC. The chain combines TRBV2 with TRBJ2-5; no definite D call. The CDR3 runs to 10 residues. Germline V gives CDR1 SNHLY, CDR2 FYNNEI.

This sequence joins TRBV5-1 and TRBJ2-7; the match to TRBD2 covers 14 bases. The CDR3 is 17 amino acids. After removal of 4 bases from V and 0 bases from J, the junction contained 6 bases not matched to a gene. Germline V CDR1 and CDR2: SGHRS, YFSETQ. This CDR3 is CASSPGTSGGLSYEQYF. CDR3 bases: TGCGCCAGCAGCCCAGGGACTAGCGGGGGTCTCTCCTACGAGCAGTACTTC.

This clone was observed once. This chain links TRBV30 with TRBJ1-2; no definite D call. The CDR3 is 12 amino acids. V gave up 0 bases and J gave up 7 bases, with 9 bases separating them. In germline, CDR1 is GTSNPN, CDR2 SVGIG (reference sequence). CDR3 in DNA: TGTGCCTGGAGTGTTGTTTCCGGTGGCTACACCTTC. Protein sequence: CAWSVVSGGYTF.